This TCR beta chain was documented in a study of CD8 T cells in ankylosing spondylitis. Study-wide findings and caveats: The authors found the disease-linked clones to be CD8+ and relatively rare in peripheral blood. Within ankylosing spondylitis blood, a TCR beta motif made up of seven to nine highly homologous variants appeared to be characteristic. Matched ankylosing spondylitis synovial fluid reportedly contained a significantly enriched population of disease-linked clones.

The CDR3 covers 14 residues. Trimming left V 6 bases short and J 2 bases short, with 11 bases between. A quantitative 5'-RACE method, one with molecular barcodes, was used to make TCR beta libraries. TCRdb redid the calling of the 5' RACE reads with MiXCR, one entry per CDR3 protein. Of some 700,000 distinct CDR3 sequences in the sample, around a fifth were seen once. As to this clonotype: Its antigen remains unidentified.

This clonotype was obtained from a male donor with ankylosing spondylitis. This chain connects TRBV12-3 or TRBV12-4 to TRBJ2-1, with D uncertain. Sequences were obtained from blood, either unsorted or a sorted T cell fraction (not recorded which). The CDR3 sequence: CASRPGPTYNEQFF. CDR3 sequence (DNA): TGTGCCAGCAGGCCCGGACCCACCTACAATGAGCAGTTCTTC.